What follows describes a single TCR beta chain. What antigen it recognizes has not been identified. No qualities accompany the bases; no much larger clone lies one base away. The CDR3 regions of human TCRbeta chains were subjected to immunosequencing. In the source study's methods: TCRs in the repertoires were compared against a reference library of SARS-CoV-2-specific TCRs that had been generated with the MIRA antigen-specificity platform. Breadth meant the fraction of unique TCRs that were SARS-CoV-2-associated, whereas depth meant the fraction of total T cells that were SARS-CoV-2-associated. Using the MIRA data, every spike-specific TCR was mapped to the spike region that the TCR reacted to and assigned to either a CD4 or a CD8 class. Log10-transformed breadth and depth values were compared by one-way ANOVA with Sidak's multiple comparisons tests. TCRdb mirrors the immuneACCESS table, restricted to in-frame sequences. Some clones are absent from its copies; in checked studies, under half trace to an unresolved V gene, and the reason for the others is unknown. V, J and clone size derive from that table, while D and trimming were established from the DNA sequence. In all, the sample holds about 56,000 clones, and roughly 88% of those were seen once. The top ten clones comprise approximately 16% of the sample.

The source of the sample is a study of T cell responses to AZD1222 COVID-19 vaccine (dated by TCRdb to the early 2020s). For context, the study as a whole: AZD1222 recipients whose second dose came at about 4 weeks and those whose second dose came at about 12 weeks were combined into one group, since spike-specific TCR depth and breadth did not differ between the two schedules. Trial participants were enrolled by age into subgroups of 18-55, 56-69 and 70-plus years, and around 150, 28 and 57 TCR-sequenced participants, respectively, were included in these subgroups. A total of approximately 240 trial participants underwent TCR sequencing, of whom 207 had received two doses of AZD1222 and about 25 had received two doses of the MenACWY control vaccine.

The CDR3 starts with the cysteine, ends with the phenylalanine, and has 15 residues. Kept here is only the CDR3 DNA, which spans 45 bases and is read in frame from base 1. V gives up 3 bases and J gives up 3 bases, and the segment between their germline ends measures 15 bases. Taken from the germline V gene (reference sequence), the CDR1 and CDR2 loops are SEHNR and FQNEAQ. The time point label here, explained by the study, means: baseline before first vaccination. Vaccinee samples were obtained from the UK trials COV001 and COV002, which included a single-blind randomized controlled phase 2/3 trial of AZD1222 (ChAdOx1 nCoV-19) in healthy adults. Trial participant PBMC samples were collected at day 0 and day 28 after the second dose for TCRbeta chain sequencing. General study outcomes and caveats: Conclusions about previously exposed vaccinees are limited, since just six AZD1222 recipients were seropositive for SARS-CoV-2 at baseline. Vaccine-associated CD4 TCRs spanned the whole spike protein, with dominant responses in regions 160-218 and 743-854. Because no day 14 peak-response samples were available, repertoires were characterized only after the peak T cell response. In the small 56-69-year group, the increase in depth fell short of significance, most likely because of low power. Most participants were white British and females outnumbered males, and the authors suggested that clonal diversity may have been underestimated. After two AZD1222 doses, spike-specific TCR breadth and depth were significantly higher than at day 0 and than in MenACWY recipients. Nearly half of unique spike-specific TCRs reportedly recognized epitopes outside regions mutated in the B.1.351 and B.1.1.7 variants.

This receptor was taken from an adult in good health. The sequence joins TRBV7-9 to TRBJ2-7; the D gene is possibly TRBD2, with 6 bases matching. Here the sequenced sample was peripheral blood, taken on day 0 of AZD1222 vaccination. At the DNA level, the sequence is TGTGCCAGCAGCTTTAGCGCTGGAGGGTACTACGAGCAGTACTTC. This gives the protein CASSFSAGGYYEQYF.